This TCR beta chain was sequenced in a study of T-cell memory formation after mild COVID-19. Across the whole study: TCR clusters showed largely donor specificity.

Germline CDR1 reads SGHRS; CDR2 reads YFSETQ. The junction had 6 bases not matched to a gene; V was cut back by 4 bases and J by 3 bases. The CDR3 is made up of 15 amino acids. Study outcomes and limitations: Clones that shrank (day 15 to 85) were balanced CD4/CD8, whereas later expanders leaned CD4+. The appearance of some responding clones in pre-infection memory suggested that cross-reactive memory joined.

5'RACE primed from the constant segment yielded TCR alpha and TCR beta cDNA libraries bearing sample barcodes and UMIs. TCRdb analysed the 5' RACE reads with MiXCR anew, one entry per CDR3 protein. The sample holds roughly 400,000 distinct CDR3 sequences, about a sixth seen once. This clonotype was seen many times. The antigen remains undetermined. Sequenced: PBMCs or a T cell subset sorted from them (not recorded which). V gene TRBV5-1 combines with J gene TRBJ2-1, with TRBD2 matching over 8 bases. This sequence originates from a man in his late teens or twenties who had mild COVID-19 (a few samples of this study predate the infection). Cell type and time point are not known. The CDR3 reads CASSLGLANYNEQFF. The DNA of the CDR3 is TGCGCCAGCAGCCTTGGACTAGCTAACTACAATGAGCAGTTCTTC.